This TCR beta chain emerged from a study of T cell responses to AZD1222 COVID-19 vaccine. Of note for this clone: Its antigen is currently unknown.

General study points: Repertoire sampling was restricted to post-peak T cell response timepoints. Donors skewed white British and female; clonal diversity was possibly underestimated. Recipients of AZD1222 seropositive at baseline numbered only 6 or 7.

Germline V CDR1 and CDR2: KGHSH, LQKENI. CDR3 length: 16 amino acids. The germline V and J ends were trimmed by 3 bases and 3 bases, with 15 bases remaining between them. Investigators merged groups given second doses at roughly 4 or roughly 12 weeks. Only in-frame clones appear in the TCRdb table, and some are missing; sequencing was by immunoSEQ multiplex PCR. Among around 130,000 clones listed, 70% to 90% were seen once. The origin of this receptor is an adult who received the AZD1222 COVID-19 vaccine. V gene TRBV18 combines with J gene TRBJ1-5; weak D call: TRBD1 (6 bases). The starting material was peripheral blood, obtained 28 days after the second AZD1222 dose. The CDR3 here is CASSPQGGGINQPQHF. The CDR3 DNA reads TGTGCCAGCTCACCGCAGGGAGGGGGAATCAATCAGCCCCAGCATTTT.